Listed here are 14 T cell receptor beta chains from one sample, sequenced in a study of blood T cell repertoires in COVID-19. TCRdb's copy holds only in-frame clones and misses some; the assay was immunoSEQ multiplex PCR. The sample includes roughly 120,000 clones, around three quarters of them seen just once. Specimen: peripheral blood. Receptors were obtained from a man aged 65 to 85 with acute or convalescent COVID-19.

The chain employs TRBV2 and TRBJ2-7; D is possibly TRBD1 (6 bases). This CDR3 contains 13 residues. The germline V gene encodes CDR1 SNHLY and CDR2 FYNNEI. V shed 7 bases and J shed 2 bases, with 12 bases lying between them. This CDR3 is CASNRRGTYEQYF. In DNA, the CDR3 is TGTGCCAGCAATCGCAGGGGAACCTACGAGCAGTACTTC.

This clone appeared once. This chain links TRBV20-1 with TRBJ1-1; possibly TRBD1 for D (5 bases). The germline V gene has CDR1 DFQATT and CDR2 SNEGSKA (reference sequence). With 3 bases removed from V and 0 bases from J, the gap between germline ends came to 14 bases. CDR3 size: 15 residues. For the CDR3, the DNA is TGCAGTGCTAGTAAGGGGCGACTTATGAACACTGAAGCTTTCTTT. Residues: CSASKGRLMNTEAFF.

J is TRBJ1-3 and V is TRBV7-2, with D unclear. The CDR3 consists of 11 residues. The germline V and J ends were trimmed by 6 bases and 4 bases, with 4 bases remaining between them. CDR1 and CDR2 from the germline V gene are SGHTA and FQGNSA. The CDR3 nucleotides are TGTGCCAGCAGACAAGGAAACACCATATATTTT. This codes for CASRQGNTIYF.

This clone was observed a handful of times. This chain connects TRBV21-1 to TRBJ2-7; the listed D gene, TRBD1, was not tested against the DNA. TRBV21-1 is a known pseudogene. The CDR3 is 16 residues long. CDR3 sequence: CASSEVGQERSYEQYF. In nucleotides, the CDR3 is TGTGCCAGCAGCGAGGTCGGACAGGAACGCTCCTACGAGCAGTACTTC.

The genes are TRBV7-3 and TRBJ2-3, with D possibly TRBD2 on 6 matching bases. CDR3 size: 14 residues. V lost 3 bases, J lost 2 bases, and 9 bases lay in between. CDR1 is SGHTA, CDR2 FQGTGA, per germline. The CDR3 protein is CASSFGGFTDTQYF. In DNA form, the CDR3 reads TGTGCCAGCAGCTTTGGGGGGTTCACAGATACGCAGTATTTT.

V gene TRBV7-2 combines with J gene TRBJ2-1, with 8 bases that match TRBD2. Germline trimming cut 0 bases from V and 7 bases from J; bases unmatched to any gene: 5. Germline V gene sequence: CDR1 SGHTA, CDR2 FQGNSA. The CDR3 consists of 15 residues. This CDR3 is CASSLAASGRNEQFF. The CDR3 nucleotides are TGTGCCAGCAGCTTAGCGGCTAGCGGGCGGAATGAGCAGTTCTTC.

V and J are TRBV6-2 or TRBV6-3 and TRBJ2-5, with TRBD1 matching 9 bases. The germline gives CDR1 MNHEY, CDR2 SVGEGT. This CDR3 contains 15 residues. The ends lost 2 bases at V and 5 bases at J; junction bases unmatched: 6. This chain's CDR3 is CASSYRDRVGETQYF. CDR3 DNA: TGTGCCAGCAGTTACCGGGACAGGGTTGGTGAGACCCAGTACTTC.

The chain carries TRBV6-5 and TRBJ2-7; TRBD1 might be the D (6 bases). Trimming stripped 0 bases from V and 1 base from J, with 10 bases between. Germline V CDR1 and CDR2: MNHEY, SVGAGI. The CDR3 runs to 15 residues. CDR3 loop: CASSYSGQESYEQYF. CDR3 coding DNA: TGTGCCAGCAGTTACTCGGGACAAGAGTCCTACGAGCAGTACTTC.

The rearrangement links TRBV9 to TRBJ2-2, with 13 bases lining up with TRBD2. V lost 4 bases to trimming and J lost 2 bases; unmatched junction nucleotides: 8. CDR3 length equals 18 residues. Germline values: CDR1 SGDLS, CDR2 YYNGEE. The CDR3 DNA is TGTGCCAGCAGCTCCCGGACTAGCGGGAGAATCAACACCGGGGAGCTGTTTTTT. It specifies CASSSRTSGRINTGELFF.

A few counts support this clone. The identical CDR3 is also encoded by other nucleotide sequences in the sample. This chain links TRBV12-3 or TRBV12-4 with TRBJ1-2, with D perhaps TRBD1 (6 bases). V gave up 6 bases and J gave up 4 bases, with 12 bases separating them. This CDR3 contains 13 residues. CDR3 nucleotides: TGTGCCAGCAGCCTTGGGGGCACCTATGGCTACACCTTC. Translated: CASSLGGTYGYTF.

This chain joins TRBV11-2 and TRBJ2-7; 13 bases agree with TRBD2. The V gene's germline CDR1 is SGHAT and CDR2 FQNNGV. The V gene end was trimmed by 4 bases and the J gene end by 7 bases; junction bases not matched to a gene: 7. CDR3 length equals 15 residues. CDR3 protein: CASSSQGLAGVEQYF. CDR3 in DNA: TGTGCCAGCAGCTCCCAAGGACTAGCGGGAGTTGAGCAGTACTTC.

The V gene is TRBV30, the J gene TRBJ1-1; no clear D gene. V dropped 2 bases and J dropped 5 bases, with 12 bases sitting between them. Germline assignment: CDR1 GTSNPN and CDR2 SVGIG (reference sequence). The length of the CDR3 is 13 residues. The CDR3 DNA follows: TGTGCCTGGAGTAAGGAGGGTGGGACTGAAGCTTTCTTT. It specifies CAWSKEGGTEAFF. Combining the CDR3 with reference TRBV30 and TRBJ1-1 gives the whole variable domain SQTIHQWPATLVQPVGSPLSLECTVEGTSNPNLYWYRQAAGRGLQLLFYSVGIGQISSEVPQNLSASRPQDRQFILSSKKLLLSDSGFYLCAWSKEGGTEAFFGQGTRLTVV.

The chain has TRBV5-6 and TRBJ2-7, with a tentative D call TRBD2 (6 bases). Germline CDR1 and CDR2: SGHDT and YYEEEE. CDR3 length equals 14 residues. V lost 2 bases and J 4 bases, leaving 13 bases between the germline ends. The CDR3 loop is CASSFLAEAYEQYF. The CDR3 nucleotides read TGTGCCAGCAGCTTTTTAGCGGAAGCTTACGAGCAGTACTTC.

Written as DNA, the CDR3 is TGTGCCAGCAGTAGATCCGGGGACAGTTCCACCGGGGAGCTGTTTTTT. It codes for CASSRSGDSSTGELFF. This chain uses TRBV9 with TRBJ2-2; TRBD1 agrees at 7 bases. Trimming removed 5 bases from V and 4 bases from J; junction bases left unmatched: 11. CDR1 is SGDLS and CDR2 is YYNGEE in the germline V gene. This CDR3 is 16 amino acids long.